Listed below are T cell receptor beta chains from one sample, sequenced in a study of T cells after yellow fever vaccination. TCRdb analysed the 5' RACE reads with MiXCR anew, one entry per CDR3 protein. The sample includes 310,000 or so distinct CDR3 sequences, around 4% of them seen just once. Here the sequenced sample was PBMCs, taken on the day of the yellow fever booster vaccination. The receptors shown here come from a man in his late teens or twenties who received the YFV17D yellow fever vaccine. The CDR3 runs from the conserved cysteine through the conserved F or W. Each record gives: D gene, J gene, V gene, clone size, CDR3 DNA, CDR3 protein. A D gene is named only where the DNA matches it firmly. Only part of the rows carry a size: once, few, many, or a class if the clone is expanded.

D: .; J: TRBJ1-5; V: TRBV7-2; size: many; DNA: TGTGCCAGCAGCTCGAGGGACACCTATAGCAATCAGCCCCAGCATTTT; CDR3: CASSSRDTYSNQPQHF
D: TRBD1; J: TRBJ1-4; V: TRBV7-9; size: few; DNA: TGTGCCAGCAGCTTAATCCAGGGGGTTTGGGAAAAACTGTTTTTT; CDR3: CASSLIQGVWEKLFF
D: .; J: TRBJ1-2; V: TRBV25-1; size: many; DNA: TGTGCCAGCAGTGAACGGGGGCCGACCGTTCAGGGCTGGAGGGTTGGCTACACCTTC; CDR3: CASSERGPTVQGWRVGYTF
D: TRBD1; J: TRBJ2-1; V: TRBV5-5; size: few; DNA: TGTGCCAGCAGCCGAGGCCGGGACAGGGGATACAATGAGCAGTTCTTC; CDR3: CASSRGRDRGYNEQFF
D: .; J: TRBJ1-1; V: TRBV6-2/TRBV6-3; size: .; DNA: TGTGCCAGCACCCATGGGGGTAATCGGGGACTGGCTGAAGCTTTCTTT; CDR3: CASTHGGNRGLAEAFF
D: .; J: TRBJ1-3; V: TRBV7-6; size: many; DNA: TGTGCCAGCAGCCCTGACACGGACTTTGGAAACACCATATATTTT; CDR3: CASSPDTDFGNTIYF
D: .; J: TRBJ2-2; V: TRBV5-1; size: many; DNA: TGCGCCAGCAGCCCCGAAACCGGGGAGCTGTTTTTT; CDR3: CASSPETGELFF
D: .; J: TRBJ2-1; V: TRBV20-1; size: .; DNA: TGCAGTGCCTTACAGGCCACCTACAATGAGCAGTTCTTC; CDR3: CSALQATYNEQFF
D: .; J: TRBJ2-4; V: TRBV4-1; size: few; DNA: TGCGCCAGCAGCCAAGACAGACGGGACATTCAGTACTTC; CDR3: CASSQDRRDIQYF
D: TRBD2; J: TRBJ2-2; V: TRBV15; size: many; DNA: TGTGCCACCAGCAGAATAGCGGGGGCCGGGGAGCTGTTTTTT; CDR3: CATSRIAGAGELFF
D: .; J: TRBJ1-6; V: TRBV12-3/TRBV12-4; size: .; DNA: TGTGCCAGCCACGGGTCCTCCTATAATTCACCCCTCCACTTT; CDR3: CASHGSSYNSPLHF
D: .; J: TRBJ1-5; V: TRBV18; size: few; DNA: TGTGCCAGCTCACCAGGGGGCTGGCAGCCCCAGCATTTT; CDR3: CASSPGGWQPQHF
D: TRBD1; J: TRBJ1-1; V: TRBV12-3/TRBV12-4; size: few; DNA: TGTGCCAGCAGTTCGGGACAGGGGTTTGAAGCTTTCTTT; CDR3: CASSSGQGFEAFF
D: .; J: TRBJ2-3; V: TRBV20-1; size: many; DNA: TGCAGTGCTAGCGCCGTCCTCACAGATACGCAGTATTTT; CDR3: CSASAVLTDTQYF
D: .; J: TRBJ1-5; V: TRBV5-1; size: .; DNA: TGCGCCAGCAGCTTGGGCCTGGGGGGCAATCAGCCCCAGCATTTT; CDR3: CASSLGLGGNQPQHF